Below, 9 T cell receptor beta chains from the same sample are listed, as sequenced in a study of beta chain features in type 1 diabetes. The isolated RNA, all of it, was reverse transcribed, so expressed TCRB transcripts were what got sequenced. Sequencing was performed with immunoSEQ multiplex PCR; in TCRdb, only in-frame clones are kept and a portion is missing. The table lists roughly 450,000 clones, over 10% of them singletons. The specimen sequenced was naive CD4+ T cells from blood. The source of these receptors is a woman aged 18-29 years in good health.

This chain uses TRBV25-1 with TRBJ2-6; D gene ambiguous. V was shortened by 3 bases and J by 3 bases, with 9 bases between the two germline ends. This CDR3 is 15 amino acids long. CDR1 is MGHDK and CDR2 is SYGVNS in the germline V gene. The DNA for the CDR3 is TGTGCCAGCAGTGATAAATGGGTTGGGGCCAACGTCCTGACTTTC. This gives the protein CASSDKWVGANVLTF.

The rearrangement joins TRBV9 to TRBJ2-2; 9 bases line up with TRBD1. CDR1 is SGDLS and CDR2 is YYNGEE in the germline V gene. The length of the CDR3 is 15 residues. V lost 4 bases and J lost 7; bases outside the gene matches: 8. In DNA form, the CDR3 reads TGTGCCAGCAGCACCCGACAGGGGGTTGGCGGGGAGCTGTTTTTT. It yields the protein CASSTRQGVGGELFF.

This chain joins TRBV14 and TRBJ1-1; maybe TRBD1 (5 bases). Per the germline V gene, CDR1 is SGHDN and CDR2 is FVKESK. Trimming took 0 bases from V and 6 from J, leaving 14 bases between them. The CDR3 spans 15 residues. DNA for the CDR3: TGTGCCAGCAGCCAAGAAGGCGGGAGGGGCGCTGAAGCTTTCTTT. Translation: CASSQEGGRGAEAFF.

CDR3 loop: CASSGDSLTSGGTKETQYF. The CDR3 DNA follows: TGTGCCAGCAGCGGGGACTCGCTGACTAGCGGGGGGACAAAAGAGACCCAGTACTTC. This chain uses TRBV9 with TRBJ2-5; 13 positions agree with TRBD2. CDR1 and CDR2 from the germline V gene are SGDLS and YYNGEE. CDR3 size: 19 residues. The ends lost 3 bases at V and 3 bases at J; junction bases unmatched: 14.

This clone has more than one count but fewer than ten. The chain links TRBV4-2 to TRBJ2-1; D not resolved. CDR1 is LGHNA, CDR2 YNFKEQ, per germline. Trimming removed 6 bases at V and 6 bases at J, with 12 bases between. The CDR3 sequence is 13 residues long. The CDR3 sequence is CASRQPAANEQFF. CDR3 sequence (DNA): TGTGCCAGCAGGCAGCCTGCCGCCAATGAGCAGTTCTTC.

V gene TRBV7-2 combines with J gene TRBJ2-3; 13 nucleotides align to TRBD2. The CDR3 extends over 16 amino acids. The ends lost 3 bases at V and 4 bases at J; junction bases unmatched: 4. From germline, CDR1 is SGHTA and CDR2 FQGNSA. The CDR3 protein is CASSLGLAGMADTQYF. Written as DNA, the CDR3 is TGTGCCAGCAGCTTGGGACTAGCGGGGATGGCAGATACGCAGTATTTT. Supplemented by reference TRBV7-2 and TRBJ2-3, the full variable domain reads GAGVSQSPSNKVTEKGKDVELRCDPISGHTALYWYRQSLGQGLEFLIYFQGNSAPDKSGLPSDRFSAERTGGSVSTLTIQRTQQEDSAVYLCASSLGLAGMADTQYFGPGTRLTVL.

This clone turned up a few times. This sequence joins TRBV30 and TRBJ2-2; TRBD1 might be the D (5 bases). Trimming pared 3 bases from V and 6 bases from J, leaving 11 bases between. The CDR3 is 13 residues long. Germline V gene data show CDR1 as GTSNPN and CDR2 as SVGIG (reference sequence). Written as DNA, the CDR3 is TGTGCCTGGAGAACCGCAGGGTCCGGGGAGCTGTTTTTT. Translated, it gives CAWRTAGSGELFF.

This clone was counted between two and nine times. In DNA, the CDR3 is TGTGCCAGCAGTGAACGTGGAGGGGTAACTGAAGCTTTCTTT. It codes for CASSERGGVTEAFF. The rearrangement uses TRBV25-1 and TRBJ1-1, with D maybe TRBD1 (5 bases). The CDR3 is made up of 14 amino acids. The germline V gene has CDR1 MGHDK and CDR2 SYGVNS. V lost 2 bases and J 5 bases, leaving 12 bases between the germline ends.

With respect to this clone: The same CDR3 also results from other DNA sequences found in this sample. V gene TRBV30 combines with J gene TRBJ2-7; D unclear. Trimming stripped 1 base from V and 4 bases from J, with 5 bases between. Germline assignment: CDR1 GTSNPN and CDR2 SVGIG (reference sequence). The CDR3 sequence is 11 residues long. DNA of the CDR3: TGTGCCTGGAGTGGGGGATACGAGCAGTACTTC. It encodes CAWSGGYEQYF.